The rows below give T cell receptor beta chains drawn from one sample of a study of molecular identifiers for immune sequencing clone quantification. TCRdb ran MiXCR on the PCR reads and lists one entry per CDR3 protein. Among hundreds of thousands of distinct CDR3 sequences listed, about 20% were seen once. The sequenced material came from naive CD8+ T cells from blood, with Jurkat cell RNA spiked in. These receptors originate from a human donor in good health. Some libraries in this study had Jurkat cell RNA spiked in. Both conserved end residues are part of each CDR3. The D gene is left open where the match is weak. Not every row has a clone size; where given, it reads once, few, many or a size class.

TRBJ2-7 | TRBV6-1 | . | . | CASSESVAGAYEQHF
TRBJ1-5 | TRBV29-1 | . | many | CSVGEGTNQPQHF
TRBJ2-7 | TRBV5-4 | . | many | CASSLVPGYEQYF
TRBJ2-3 | TRBV28 | TRBD2 | many | CASSSRTSGTDTQYF
TRBJ2-7 | TRBV4-3 | . | many | CASSQGLGTSYEQYF
TRBJ1-5 | TRBV6-5 | TRBD1 | many | CASSYSGQAQPQHF
TRBJ2-3 | TRBV7-9 | . | many | CASSPARLNTDTQYF
TRBJ2-3 | TRBV7-9 | . | many | CASSLGVLNILTDTQYF
TRBJ1-2 | TRBV14 | . | many | CASSRVAGVAYGYTF
TRBJ2-3 | TRBV7-9 | TRBD2 | . | CAGSLESSGNLIGDTQYF
TRBJ1-2 | TRBV7-6 | . | . | CASSAGASYGYTF
TRBJ1-2 | TRBV27 | TRBD1 | . | CASSPLQGAISGYTF
TRBJ2-5 | TRBV7-9 | . | many | CASSLADIFGETQYF
TRBJ1-2 | TRBV4-3 | . | many | CASSQDRRDHGYTF
TRBJ2-7 | TRBV6-5 | TRBD2 | many | CASSYNPAGLPEQYF
TRBJ2-2 | TRBV7-6 | TRBD2 | many | CASSSSLAGGHTGELFF
TRBJ2-7 | TRBV20-1 | . | few | CSARDGHPLRPSSYEQYF
TRBJ2-7 | TRBV11-2 | TRBD2 | many | CASSKTGTSDLYEQYF
TRBJ2-3 | TRBV6-6 | . | many | CASSLEYTQYF
TRBJ1-6 | TRBV7-2 | TRBD1 | many | CASSLLPGGYSPLHF
TRBJ2-7 | TRBV29-1 | . | many | CSVEEGGDYEQYF
TRBJ2-3 | TRBV4-1 | . | . | CASSQDWGAADTQYF
TRBJ2-7 | TRBV19 | . | many | CASSLSESSSYEQYF
TRBJ1-3 | TRBV29-1 | . | . | CSVVLRGSGNTIYF
TRBJ2-3 | TRBV20-1 | TRBD2 | many | CSASTGGRADTQYF
TRBJ2-5 | TRBV20-1 | TRBD1 | few | CSASTTGWDQETQYF
TRBJ2-3 | TRBV4-2 | . | many | CASSQVPVGEGTDTQYF
TRBJ1-2 | TRBV14 | TRBD1 | few | CASSHRTGFTYGYTF
TRBJ2-5 | TRBV5-1 | TRBD2 | few | CASSLGGLAVRETQYF
TRBJ2-3 | TRBV5-6 | . | many | CASSLLGANTQYF
TRBJ2-2 | TRBV9 | . | many | CASSVAWGRVTGELFF
TRBJ1-5 | TRBV28 | . | many | CASSGREYSNQPQHF
TRBJ1-2 | TRBV28 | . | few | CASRYRARGNYGYTF
TRBJ1-2 | TRBV4-1 | TRBD1 | . | CASSQALKMGTAVGSTF
TRBJ2-1 | TRBV27 | . | . | CASSLGGSNNEQFF
TRBJ2-1 | TRBV20-1 | . | many | CSPRAWGVHEQFF
TRBJ2-3 | TRBV20-1 | TRBD1 | few | CSAPAGQGITDTQYF
TRBJ2-2 | TRBV6-2/TRBV6-3 | . | many | CASMITGELFF
TRBJ2-5 | TRBV11-2 | . | many | CASSLAWRGSEETQYF
TRBJ2-5 | TRBV19 | . | many | CASSIDLADQETQYF
TRBJ2-5 | TRBV27 | TRBD2 | many | CASRLAGAETQYF
TRBJ2-7 | TRBV14 | TRBD1 | few | CASSPVRGTVGEQYF
TRBJ1-1 | TRBV7-9 | . | many | CASSHLPNTEAFF
TRBJ1-5 | TRBV12-3/TRBV12-4 | TRBD1 | few | CASSLGGVGAGGYQPQHF
TRBJ2-2 | TRBV7-6 | . | many | CASSQDINTGELFF
TRBJ1-5 | TRBV20-1 | . | many | CSARDIKGHTQVPQHF
TRBJ2-2 | TRBV12-3/TRBV12-4 | TRBD2 | . | CASIWSGETGELFF
TRBJ2-6 | TRBV24-1 | TRBD1 | many | CATISGGGSGANVLTF
TRBJ1-1 | TRBV7-9 | . | . | CASSFGISGTEAFF
TRBJ2-4 | TRBV21-1 | . | many | CASSKSKVLSKNIQYF
TRBJ2-7 | TRBV5-6 | . | many | CASSLAGRSYEQYF
TRBJ1-5 | TRBV20-1 | . | many | CSAYPRGHSNQPQHF
TRBJ2-3 | TRBV3-1 | . | . | CASSPLARTIGTDTQYF
TRBJ1-2 | TRBV11-2 | . | few | CASSLSLGTDYGYTF
TRBJ1-1 | TRBV3-1 | TRBD1 | few | CASSQALPGTGALNTEAFF
TRBJ2-7 | TRBV29-1 | TRBD2 | . | CSVETSETYGQYF
TRBJ2-3 | TRBV20-1 | . | many | CSARAVPSTDTQYF
TRBJ1-4 | TRBV6-5 | . | many | CASSHTTNEKLFF
TRBJ1-2 | TRBV28 | . | few | CASSLSTGSVDYGYTF
TRBJ1-4 | TRBV10-3 | . | . | CAISEPTEEYEKLFF